The rows below give T cell receptor beta chains drawn from one sample of a study of blood T cell repertoires in COVID-19. Method: immunoSEQ multiplex PCR; TCRdb's copy keeps in-frame clones and lacks some. The table lists 65,000 to 85,000 clones, more than 65% of them singletons. Material for sequencing was peripheral blood. These receptor sequences come from a woman older than 75 with active or convalescent COVID-19. The CDR3 runs from the conserved cysteine through the conserved F or W. Each record gives: CDR3 protein, J gene, V gene.

CASSLPGSSYNEQFF | TRBJ2-1 | TRBV7-3
CASSGTGHTGELFF | TRBJ2-2 | TRBV19
CASSPDSYNSPLHF | TRBJ1-6 | TRBV6-2/TRBV6-3
CASSLVAFSTDTQYF | TRBJ2-3 | TRBV7-2
CASSPISQSYGYTF | TRBJ1-2 | TRBV6-6
CASSNRVSDREGNEQFF | TRBJ2-1 | TRBV5-1
CASSSLPGTSGYYEQYF | TRBJ2-7 | TRBV28
CASSGTGAYEQYF | TRBJ2-7 | TRBV19
CASGPGGAWNEQFF | TRBJ2-1 | TRBV11-3
CASSVSGGGLLNTGELFF | TRBJ2-2 | TRBV9
CASSPPVDFGELFF | TRBJ2-2 | TRBV18
CASSSRQVGYTF | TRBJ1-2 | TRBV2
CASSLSPSAGETQYF | TRBJ2-5 | TRBV27
CASSIALGLETQYF | TRBJ2-5 | TRBV19
CASSLDRESAEAFF | TRBJ1-1 | TRBV18
CASSSPRLGAETQYF | TRBJ2-5 | TRBV7-2
CASSQLFGSRAGEKLFF | TRBJ1-4 | TRBV14
CSVDARGLAFNEQFF | TRBJ2-1 | TRBV29-1
CAWSPPGHLGNEQFF | TRBJ2-1 | TRBV30
CASRASGVGEQFF | TRBJ2-1 | TRBV11-3
CASSGSTGGRNTGELFF | TRBJ2-2 | TRBV5-1
CASSQELGGGKDTQYF | TRBJ2-3 | TRBV4-2